This T cell receptor (beta chain) was profiled in a study of blood T cells in healthy people across ages. This clonotype has only a few counts. Its antigen is as yet unknown. The V segment lost 7 bases and the J segment 3 bases; nucleotides outside the gene matches: 3. Germline CDR1 WSHSY, CDR2 SAAADI. CDR3 length: 14 amino acids. General observations from the study: Expanded clonotype shifts may have been confounded, as the donors had an unknown CMV status.

For the second PCR, which ran for about 7 to 11 cycles, a sample-barcoded 5' primer and a J-beta primer mix were used. TCRdb reprocessed the 5' RACE reads via MiXCR and lists one record per CDR3 protein. The sample shows 500,000 to 650,000 distinct CDR3 sequences, 27% of them seen only once. This sample also appeared in a second study, on T cells of mothers and their children.

Sample: blood. This rearrangement joins TRBV10-2 to TRBJ2-3, with TRBD2 matching over 11 bases. This receptor was taken from a boy between 2 and 10 years old in good health. The CDR3 loop reads CASNIAGGTDTQYF. CDR3 bases: TGCGCCAGCAATATAGCGGGGGGGACAGATACGCAGTATTTT.